This TCR beta chain was recorded in a study of shared clonotypes between healthy human individuals. Authors' processing steps: ImmunoSEQ supplied junction-only sequences lacking quality scores, so filtering was different. Repertoires were generated with immunoSEQ multiplex PCR, while TCRdb's copy carries only in-frame clones and drops some. For V, J and clone size, that table is used; D and trimming come from the DNA. The repertoire holds around 2,000,000 clones, with 90% to 95% as singletons. With respect to this clone: Antigen specificity is unknown.

From CD4+ cells came CD45RA+ naive and CD45RA-negative memory subsets. The length of the CDR3 is 15 residues. The germline V gene has CDR1 SGHRS and CDR2 YFSETQ. V dropped 0 bases and J dropped 3; count of bases not matched to a gene: 5. Study-wide points: Expectations were that clonotype sharing among donors would be affected by sequencing depth. Generation probability values for non-shared clonotypes were lower than those for clonotypes shared by all four donors.

The sequence was obtained from a man between 18 and 35 years old in good health. The chain has TRBV5-1 and TRBJ2-7; TRBD2 matches at 8 bases. Sequencing input: naive CD4+ T cells sorted from blood. Subset denoted: CD45RA+ positively selected. The CDR3 is CASSLGLATVYEQYF. For the CDR3, the DNA is TGCGCCAGCAGCTTGGGACTAGCGACGGTCTACGAGCAGTACTTC.